The 2 T cell receptor beta chains given below trace back to one sample, sequenced in a study of beta chain features in type 1 diabetes. The authors reverse transcribed all of the isolated RNA, so sequencing captured expressed TCRB transcripts. The assay was immunoSEQ multiplex PCR, and TCRdb's table has in-frame clones only and misses some. Seen here are 850,000 to 900,000 clones, roughly 16% observed once, and the top ten hold about 0.025%. The sample taken for sequencing was naive CD4+ T cells from blood. The source is a young woman in good health.

This sequence joins TRBV6-1 and TRBJ1-1; no clear D gene. From germline, CDR1 is MNHNS and CDR2 SASEGT. The length of the CDR3 is 13 residues. V was trimmed by 5 bases and J by 1 base, leaving 8 bases between them. DNA for the CDR3: TGTGCCAGCAGTCGTATGAGGAACACTGAAGCTTTCTTT. Translated: CASSRMRNTEAFF.

Many counts were recorded for this clone. The gene calls are TRBV10-3 and TRBJ2-1; 9 nucleotides match TRBD1. CDR1 and CDR2 (germline): ENHRY, SYGVKD. The CDR3 is 15 residues long. V trimming: 5 bases; J trimming: 0 bases; junction bases outside the gene matches: 2. CDR3 bases: TGTGCCATCAGTACGGGACAGGGCTCCTACAATGAGCAGTTCTTC. It is translated as CAISTGQGSYNEQFF.